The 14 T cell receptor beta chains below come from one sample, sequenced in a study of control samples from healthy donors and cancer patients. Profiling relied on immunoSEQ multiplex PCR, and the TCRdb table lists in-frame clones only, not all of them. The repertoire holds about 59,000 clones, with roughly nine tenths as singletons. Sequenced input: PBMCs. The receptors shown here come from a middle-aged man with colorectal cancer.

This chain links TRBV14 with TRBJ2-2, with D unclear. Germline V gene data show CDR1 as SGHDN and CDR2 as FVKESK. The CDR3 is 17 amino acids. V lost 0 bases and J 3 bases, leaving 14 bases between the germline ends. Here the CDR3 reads CASSQDLGTIDTGELFF. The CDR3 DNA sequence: TGTGCCAGCAGCCAAGATTTGGGCACCATCGACACCGGGGAGCTGTTTTTT.

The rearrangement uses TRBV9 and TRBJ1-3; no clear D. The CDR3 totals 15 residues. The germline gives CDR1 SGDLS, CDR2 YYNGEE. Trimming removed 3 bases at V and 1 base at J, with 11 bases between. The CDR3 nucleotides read TGTGCCAGCAGCGAGGAATTTCGGTCTGGAAACACCATATATTTT. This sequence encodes CASSEEFRSGNTIYF.

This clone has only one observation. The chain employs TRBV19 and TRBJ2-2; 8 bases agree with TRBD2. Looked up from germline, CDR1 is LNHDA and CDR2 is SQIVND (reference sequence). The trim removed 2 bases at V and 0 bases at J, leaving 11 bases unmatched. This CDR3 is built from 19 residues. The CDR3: CASSIRNRGGAPNTGELFF. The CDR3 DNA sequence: TGTGCCAGTAGTATACGGAATCGGGGGGGGGCCCCGAACACCGGGGAGCTGTTTTTT.

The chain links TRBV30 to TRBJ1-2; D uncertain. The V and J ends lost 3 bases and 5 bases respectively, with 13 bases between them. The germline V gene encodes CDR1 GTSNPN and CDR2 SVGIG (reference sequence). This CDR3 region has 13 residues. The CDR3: CAWRWAIGYGYTF. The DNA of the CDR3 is TGTGCCTGGAGGTGGGCGATTGGTTATGGCTACACCTTC.

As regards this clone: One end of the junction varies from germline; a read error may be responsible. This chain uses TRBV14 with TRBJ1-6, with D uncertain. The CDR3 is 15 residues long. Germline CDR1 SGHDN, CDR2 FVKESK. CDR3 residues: CASSQAHSRNSPLHF. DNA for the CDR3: TGTGCCAGCAGTCAAGCCCACAGCAGAAATTCACCCCTCCACTTT.

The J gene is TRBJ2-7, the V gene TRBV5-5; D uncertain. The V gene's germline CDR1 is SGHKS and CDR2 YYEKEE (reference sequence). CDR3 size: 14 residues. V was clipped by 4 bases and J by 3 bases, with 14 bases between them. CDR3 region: CASSVTERVYEQYF. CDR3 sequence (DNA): TGTGCCAGCAGCGTGACCGAAAGGGTCTACGAGCAGTACTTC.

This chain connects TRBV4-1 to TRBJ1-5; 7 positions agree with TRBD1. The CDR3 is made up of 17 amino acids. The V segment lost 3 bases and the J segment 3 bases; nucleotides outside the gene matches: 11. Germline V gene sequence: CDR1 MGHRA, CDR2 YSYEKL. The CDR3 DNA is TGCGCCAGCAGCCAGACAACTGGACAGGCTGACAATCAGCCCCAGCATTTT. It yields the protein CASSQTTGQADNQPQHF.

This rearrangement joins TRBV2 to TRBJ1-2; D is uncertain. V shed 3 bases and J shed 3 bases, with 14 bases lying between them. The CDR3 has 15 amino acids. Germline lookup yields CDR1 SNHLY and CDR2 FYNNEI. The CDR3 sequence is CASSERPSNYYGYTF. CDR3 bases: TGTGCCAGCAGTGAGAGGCCGTCCAATTACTATGGCTACACCTTC.

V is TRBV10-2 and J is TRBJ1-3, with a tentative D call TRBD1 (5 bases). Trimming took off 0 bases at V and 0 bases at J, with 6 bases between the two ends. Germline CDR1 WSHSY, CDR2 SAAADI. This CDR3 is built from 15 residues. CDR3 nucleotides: TGCGCCAGCAGTGAGTCGGGGGGCTCTGGAAACACCATATATTTT. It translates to CASSESGGSGNTIYF.

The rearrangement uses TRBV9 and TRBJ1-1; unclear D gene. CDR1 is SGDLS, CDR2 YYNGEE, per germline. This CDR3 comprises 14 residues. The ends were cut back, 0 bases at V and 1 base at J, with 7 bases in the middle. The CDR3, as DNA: TGTGCCAGCAGCGTAGGTCCCCCGAACACTGAAGCTTTCTTT. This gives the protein CASSVGPPNTEAFF.

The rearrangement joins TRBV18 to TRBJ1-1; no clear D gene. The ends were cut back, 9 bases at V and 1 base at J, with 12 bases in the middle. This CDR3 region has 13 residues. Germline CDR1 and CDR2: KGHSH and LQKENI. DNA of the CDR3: TGTGCCAGTTTGACTATAGAGAACACTGAAGCTTTCTTT. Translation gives CASLTIENTEAFF. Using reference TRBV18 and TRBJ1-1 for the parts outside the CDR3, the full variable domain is NAGVMQNPRHLVRRRGQEARLRCSPMKGHSHVYWYRQLPEEGLKFMVYLQKENIIDESGMPKERFSAEFPKEGPSILRIQQVVRGDSAAYFCASLTIENTEAFFGQGTRLTVV.

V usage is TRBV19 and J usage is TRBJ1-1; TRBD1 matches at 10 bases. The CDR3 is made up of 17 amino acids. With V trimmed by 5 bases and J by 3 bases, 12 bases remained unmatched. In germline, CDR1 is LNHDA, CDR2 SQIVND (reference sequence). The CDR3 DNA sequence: TGTGCCAGTAGTCGAGTCCCGGGACAGGGGTCGTACACTGAAGCTTTCTTT. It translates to CASSRVPGQGSYTEAFF.

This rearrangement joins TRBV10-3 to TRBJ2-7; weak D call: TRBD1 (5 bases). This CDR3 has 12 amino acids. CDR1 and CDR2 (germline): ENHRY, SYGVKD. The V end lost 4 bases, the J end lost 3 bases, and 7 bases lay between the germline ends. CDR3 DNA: TGTGCCATCAGTGGGACAAACTACGAGCAGTACTTC. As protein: CAISGTNYEQYF.

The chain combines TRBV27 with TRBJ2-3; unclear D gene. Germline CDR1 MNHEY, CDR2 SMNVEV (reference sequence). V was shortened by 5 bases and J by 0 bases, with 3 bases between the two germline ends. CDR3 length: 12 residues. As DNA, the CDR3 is TGTGCCAGCAGTCCAAGCACAGATACGCAGTATTTT. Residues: CASSPSTDTQYF.